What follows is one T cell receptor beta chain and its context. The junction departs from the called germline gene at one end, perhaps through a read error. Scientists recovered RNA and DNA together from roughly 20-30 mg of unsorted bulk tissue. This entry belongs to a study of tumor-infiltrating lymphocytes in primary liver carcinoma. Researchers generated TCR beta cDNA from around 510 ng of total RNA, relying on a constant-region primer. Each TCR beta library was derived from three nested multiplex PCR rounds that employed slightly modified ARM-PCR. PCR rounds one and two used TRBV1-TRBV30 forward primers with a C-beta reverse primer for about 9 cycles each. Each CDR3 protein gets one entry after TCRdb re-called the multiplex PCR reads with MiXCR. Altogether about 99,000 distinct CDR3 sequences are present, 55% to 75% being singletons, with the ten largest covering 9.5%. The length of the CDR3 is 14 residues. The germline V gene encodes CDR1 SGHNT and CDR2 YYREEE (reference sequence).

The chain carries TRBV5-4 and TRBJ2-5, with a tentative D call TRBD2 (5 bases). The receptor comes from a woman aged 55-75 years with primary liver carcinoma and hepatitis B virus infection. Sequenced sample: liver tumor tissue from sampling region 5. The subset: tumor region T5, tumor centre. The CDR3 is CANSLHTSEETQYF. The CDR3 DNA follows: TGTGCCAACAGCTTACATACTAGTGAAGAGACCCAGTACTTC. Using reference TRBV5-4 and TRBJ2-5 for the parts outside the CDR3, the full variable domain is ETGVTQSPTHLIKTRGQQVTLRCSSQSGHNTVSWYQQALGQGPQFIFQYYREEENGRGNFPPRFSGLQFPNYSSELNVNALELDDSALYLCANSLHTSEETQYFGPGTRLLVL.